Shown below are 9 T cell receptor beta chains from a single sample sequenced in a study of cytomegalovirus exposure and HLA in healthy donors. 60 Vbeta and 13 Jbeta primers were used in PCR. Clones were sequenced by immunoSEQ multiplex PCR, and TCRdb holds only the in-frame ones, with some missing. The data hold roughly 180,000 clones, with around 78% observed a single time. The sequenced sample was PBMCs. The receptors shown here come from a female donor in good health and CMV-seronegative.

The chain couples TRBV9 to TRBJ1-1; D may be TRBD1 (5 bases). V was cut by 4 bases and J by 1 base, with 8 bases left in between. This CDR3 has 13 amino acids. Germline CDR1 SGDLS, CDR2 YYNGEE. CDR3 nucleotides: TGTGCCAGCAGCCAAACAGGGAACACTGAAGCTTTCTTT. It yields the protein CASSQTGNTEAFF.

The chain couples TRBV10-3 to TRBJ1-2; D possibly corresponds to TRBD1 (6 bases). CDR1 and CDR2 from the germline V gene are ENHRY and SYGVKD. The CDR3 has 16 residues. Trimming cost V 5 bases and J 0 bases, with 16 bases left between them. CDR3 sequence: CAISTEYRESNYGYTF. The DNA for the CDR3 is TGTGCCATCAGTACTGAATACAGGGAGTCTAACTATGGCTACACCTTC.

The chain has TRBV6-5 and TRBJ1-1; 9 positions match TRBD1. Germline lookup yields CDR1 MNHEY and CDR2 SVGAGI. V lost 5 bases and J lost 4; bases outside the gene matches: 2. This CDR3 comprises 13 residues. The CDR3 DNA is TGTGCCAGCAGTCGGGACAGGGTCACTGAAGCTTTCTTT. Protein product: CASSRDRVTEAFF.

V gene TRBV5-1 combines with J gene TRBJ2-1; 12 bases agree with TRBD2. The CDR3 extends over 16 amino acids. The ends lost 5 bases at V and 2 bases at J; junction bases unmatched: 5. The germline CDR1 and CDR2 sequences are SGHRS and YFSETQ. The CDR3 is CASSRRTSGAYNEQFF. Here the CDR3 DNA reads TGCGCCAGCAGTCGTAGGACTAGCGGGGCCTACAATGAGCAGTTCTTC.

The CDR3 loop reads CASTSSGQGTNNGYTF. CDR3 nucleotide sequence: TGTGCCAGCACCAGCTCGGGACAGGGTACAAATAATGGCTACACCTTC. The V and J genes are TRBV28 and TRBJ1-2; TRBD1 agrees at 9 bases. With V trimmed by 7 bases and J by 6 bases, 15 bases remained unmatched. Germline loops: CDR1 MDHEN, CDR2 SYDVKM. The CDR3 runs to 16 residues.

The CDR3 reads CGTDWGEIFQSHEQFF. In DNA form, the CDR3 reads TGTGGAACGGATTGGGGGGAAATTTTTCAGTCTCATGAGCAGTTCTTC. The rearrangement joins TRBV7-9 to TRBJ2-1, with D perhaps TRBD2 (6 bases). The germline V gene has CDR1 SEHNR and CDR2 FQNEAQ (reference sequence). The CDR3 is made up of 16 amino acids.

The gene calls are TRBV4-3 and TRBJ2-3, with D possibly TRBD2 on 6 matching bases. V lost 4 bases, J lost 7 bases, and 18 bases lay in between. Germline-derived CDR1 and CDR2 are LGHNA and YSLEER. The CDR3 totals 15 residues. CDR3: CASSRARDSLNTQYF. In DNA form, the CDR3 reads TGCGCCAGCAGCCGAGCCCGGGACTCGCTGAATACGCAGTATTTT.

The chain links TRBV4-1 to TRBJ2-4; perhaps TRBD1 as D (5 bases). The CDR3 spans 15 residues. Germline loops: CDR1 MGHRA, CDR2 YSYEKL. V shed 4 bases and J shed 2 bases, with 12 bases lying between them. The CDR3 nucleotides read TGCGCCAGCAGCCCCGGCCAGGGTACCAAAAACATTCAGTACTTC. Amino acid sequence: CASSPGQGTKNIQYF.

V is TRBV5-4 and J is TRBJ1-1; 9 bases are shared with TRBD1. CDR3 length equals 13 residues. V lost 4 bases and J lost 4; bases outside the gene matches: 2. CDR1 and CDR2 from the germline V gene are SGHNT and YYREEE (reference sequence). The CDR3 region is CASSTTGGTEAFF. CDR3 DNA: TGTGCCAGCAGCACGACAGGGGGCACTGAAGCTTTCTTT. The variable domain in full, with the rest retrieved from reference TRBV5-4 and TRBJ1-1, is ETGVTQSPTHLIKTRGQQVTLRCSSQSGHNTVSWYQQALGQGPQFIFQYYREEENGRGNFPPRFSGLQFPNYSSELNVNALELDDSALYLCASSTTGGTEAFFGQGTRLTVV.